The clone carrying this T cell receptor (beta chain) was detected only a few times. These data are taken from a study of beta chain features in type 1 diabetes. Since all of the isolated RNA was reverse transcribed, expressed TCRB transcripts were what got sequenced. Clones were sequenced by immunoSEQ multiplex PCR, and TCRdb holds only the in-frame ones, with some missing. This sample yields 150,000 or so clones, of which 9% to 10% are seen a single time; 0.55% to 0.75% belongs to the top ten. There are 15 residues in the CDR3. V was pared by 2 bases and J by 3 bases, with 6 bases of the junction left unmatched. CDR1 is MGHRA and CDR2 is YSYEKL in the germline V gene.

The receptor was isolated from a middle-aged woman in good health. V gene TRBV4-1 combines with J gene TRBJ1-2; 7 nucleotides match TRBD1. The sequenced material came from central memory CD4+ T cells from blood. CDR3 loop: CASSQPDRADYGYTF. CDR3 coding DNA: TGCGCCAGCAGCCAACCAGACAGGGCGGACTATGGCTACACCTTC.